This section outlines one T cell receptor beta chain sequence together with its context. The data are from a study of control samples from healthy donors and cancer patients. Generated by immunoSEQ multiplex PCR, the TCRdb table keeps only in-frame clones and is missing some. The table includes about 130,000 clones, about 92% detected once. The CDR3 runs 16 residues. CDR1 MRHNA and CDR2 SNTAGT come from the germline V gene. Trimming took 2 bases from V and 3 from J; bases not matched to a gene: 1. This chain uses TRBV6-4 with TRBJ2-1, with 13 positions matching TRBD2. The origin of this receptor is a man aged 50 to 59 with head and neck cancer. The sequenced sample was PBMCs. This CDR3 is CASSDGTSGDYNEQFF. In DNA, the CDR3 is TGTGCCAGCAGTGACGGGACTAGCGGGGACTACAATGAGCAGTTCTTC.